This TCR beta chain stems from a study of blood T cell repertoires in COVID-19. In the study overall: The United States, Italy and Spain provided the acute and convalescent COVID-19 samples.

Assay used: immunoSEQ multiplex PCR; TCRdb lists only in-frame clones, some missing. The sample records more than 300,000 clones, about 87% being singletons. Material for sequencing was peripheral blood. The TCR was taken from a woman between 50 and 59 years old with COVID-19, enrolled during active disease.

The CDR3 is CASSIFSVGTGVGQFF. As DNA, the CDR3 is TGTGCCAGTAGTATATTTTCTGTAGGGACAGGTGTCGGGCAGTTCTTC. The rearrangement links TRBV19 to TRBJ2-1, with 8 bases matching TRBD1. Germline V gene sequence: CDR1 LNHDA, CDR2 SQIVND (reference sequence). This CDR3 is 16 amino acids long. Germline trimming cut 2 bases from V and 12 bases from J; bases unmatched to any gene: 15.